This T cell receptor (beta chain) was observed in a study of identical twins. This clonotype has at least ten counts. TCRdb itself ran the 5' RACE reads through MiXCR, one entry per CDR3 protein. The sample lists about 290,000 distinct CDR3 sequences, 7.5% to 9.5% occurring once. With V trimmed by 7 bases and J by 3 bases, 6 bases remained unmatched. Germline loops: CDR1 KGHDR, CDR2 SFDVKD. The CDR3 totals 14 residues. These data were also filed under a second study, of yellow fever vaccine responses in identical twins.

This chain joins TRBV24-1 and TRBJ2-3; 7 bases agree with TRBD1. The material sequenced was CD8+ T cells sorted from blood. The clonotype was recovered from a woman between 18 and 29 years old in good health. The CDR3 spells CATRGQVLTDTQYF. The CDR3 DNA reads as TGTGCCACCAGAGGACAGGTCTTGACAGATACGCAGTATTTT.